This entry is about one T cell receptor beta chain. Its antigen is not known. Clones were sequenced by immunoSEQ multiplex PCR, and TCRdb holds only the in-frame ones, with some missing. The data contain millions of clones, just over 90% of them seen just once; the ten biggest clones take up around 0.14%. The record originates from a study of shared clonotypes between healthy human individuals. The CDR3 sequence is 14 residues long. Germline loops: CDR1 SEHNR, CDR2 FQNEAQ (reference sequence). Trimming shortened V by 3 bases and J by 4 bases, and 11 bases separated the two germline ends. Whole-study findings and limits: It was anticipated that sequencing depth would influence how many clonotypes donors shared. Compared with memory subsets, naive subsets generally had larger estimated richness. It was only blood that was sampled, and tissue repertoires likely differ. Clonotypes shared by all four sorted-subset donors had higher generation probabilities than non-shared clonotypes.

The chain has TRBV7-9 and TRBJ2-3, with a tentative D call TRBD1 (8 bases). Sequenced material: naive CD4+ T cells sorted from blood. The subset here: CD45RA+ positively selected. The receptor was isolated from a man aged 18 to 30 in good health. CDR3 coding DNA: TGTGCCAGCAGCTTTACAGGGGGGGCAGATACGCAGTATTTT. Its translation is CASSFTGGADTQYF.